The T cell receptor (beta chain) under discussion was sequenced for a study of blood T cell repertoires in COVID-19. Study overall: There were acute and convalescent COVID-19 samples, and they came from the United States, Italy and Spain. Sources were T cells, B-cell-depleted T cells, or PBMCs; the material itself was cDNA or gDNA.

Germline CDR1 and CDR2: WSHSY and SAAADI. The CDR3 runs 15 residues. The J segment lost 9 bases and the V segment lost 6 bases, leaving 8 bases of the junction unmatched. Original analysis: From reference gene primer amplification, estimates of nucleated cell counts were derived. Generated by immunoSEQ multiplex PCR, the TCRdb table keeps only in-frame clones and is missing some. That table gives V, J and clone size, and the DNA gave D and trimming. The sample consists of roughly 80,000 clones, 80% of them appearing once. The sequenced sample consisted of peripheral blood. The clonotype comes from a man aged 60 to 69 with active or convalescent COVID-19. The chain employs TRBV10-2 and TRBJ1-6; 10 bases align to TRBD1. CDR3 sequence (DNA): TGCGCCAGCAGCCGGGACAGGGGTGTTAGTTCACCCCTCCACTTT. Protein product: CASSRDRGVSSPLHF.